The rows below give T cell receptor beta chains drawn from one sample of a study of identical twins. TCRdb itself ran the 5' RACE reads through MiXCR, one entry per CDR3 protein. The data show about 700,000 distinct CDR3 sequences, over 5% seen once. The sample taken for sequencing was naive T cells sorted from blood. These receptors all come from a man between 18 and 29 years old in good health. The CDR3 runs from the conserved cysteine through the conserved F or W. D genes are given only for firm matches. The listing skips clone size in some rows; elsewhere it reads once, few, many or a size class.

>TRBV27|TRBJ2-1|-|many
TGTGCCAGCAGTCTACCGCAGAATGAGCAGTTCTTC
CASSLPQNEQFF
>TRBV24-1|TRBJ2-2|TRBD2|many
TGTGCCACCAGTGATTTGAGAGCGGGATTGAACACCGGGGAGCTGTTTTTT
CATSDLRAGLNTGELFF
>TRBV24-1|TRBJ2-3|-|many
TGTGCCACCAGTGGGGCAATGACAGATACGCAGTATTTT
CATSGAMTDTQYF
>TRBV12-3/TRBV12-4|TRBJ1-5|-|many
TGTGCCAGCAGTTATAGGACAAGTAATCAGCCCCAGCATTTT
CASSYRTSNQPQHF
>TRBV5-4|TRBJ2-1|TRBD1|-
TGTGCCAGCAGTTCCGTGGGGACAGGGACGAATGAGCAGTTCTTC
CASSSVGTGTNEQFF
>TRBV7-2|TRBJ1-6|-|many
TGTGCCAGCAAGGGGGTGGCTAATTCACCCCTCCACTTT
CASKGVANSPLHF
>TRBV28|TRBJ2-2|-|few
TGTGCCAGCAGTTTAGTTCCCCGGGCAGCAGACACCGGGGAGCTGTTTTTT
CASSLVPRAADTGELFF
>TRBV11-2|TRBJ2-1|-|many
TGTGCCAGCAGCTCCAAGGAGGCAGTCTCCTACAATGAGCAGTTCTTC
CASSSKEAVSYNEQFF
>TRBV20-1|TRBJ2-1|TRBD2|many
TGCAGTGCTAGAACCGGGACTAGAGACTACAATGAGCAGTTCTTC
CSARTGTRDYNEQFF
>TRBV18|TRBJ2-7|-|few
TGTGCCAGCTCACCGGACGGTCACTACGAGCAGTACTTC
CASSPDGHYEQYF
>TRBV4-3|TRBJ2-1|-|-
TGCGCCAGCAGCCAATTCGAGGTGTCCTACAATGAGCAGTTCTTC
CASSQFEVSYNEQFF
>TRBV30|TRBJ2-1|-|few
TGTGCCTGGAAGGGGCAGGGACAACCCTACAATGAGCAGTTCTTC
CAWKGQGQPYNEQFF
>TRBV21-1|TRBJ1-4|-|-
TGTGCCAGCAGCAAGGAGGCGGGGGTCGGCGAAAAACTGTTTTTT
CASSKEAGVGEKLFF
>TRBV20-1|TRBJ2-6|-|few
TGCAGTGCTGGAGACAGCTCTGGGGCCAACGTCCTGACTTTC
CSAGDSSGANVLTF
>TRBV29-1|TRBJ2-5|-|many
TGCAGCGGCGGGCCGGGGTTAGAGACCCAGTACTTC
CSGGPGLETQYF
>TRBV20-1|TRBJ2-5|-|-
TGCAGTGCTATGGCGGGGCAAGAGACCCAGTACTTC
CSAMAGQETQYF
>TRBV28|TRBJ2-1|-|-
TGTGCCAGCAGCGCCCAGGGGAGATACTATGAGCAGTTCTTC
CASSAQGRYYEQFF
>TRBV5-1|TRBJ2-1|-|-
TGCGCCAGCAGCTCGTCCGGTGTGGGGAATGAGCAGTTCTTC
CASSSSGVGNEQFF
>TRBV18|TRBJ1-6|-|few
TGTGCCAGCTCACGGGCCGGGTCAGATTCACCCCTCCACTTT
CASSRAGSDSPLHF
>TRBV14|TRBJ2-3|-|-
TGTGCCAGCAGCCAGATTGATAGTTTGGATACGCAGTATTTT
CASSQIDSLDTQYF
>TRBV15|TRBJ2-1|TRBD2|-
TGTGCCACCAGCAGCCCAGCTGGACTAGCGGCCAGCAATGAGCAGTTCTTC
CATSSPAGLAASNEQFF
>TRBV7-2|TRBJ2-3|TRBD2|-
TGTGCCAGCAGTCGTCTAGCGGGGGCCACAGATACGCAGTATTTT
CASSRLAGATDTQYF
>TRBV5-1|TRBJ2-4|TRBD1|few
TGCGCCAGCAGCTTGGCTACAGGGGCGCGGGACATTCAGTACTTC
CASSLATGARDIQYF
>TRBV5-6|TRBJ2-3|-|many
TGTGCCAGCAGCCGACCCCCGAAGGACGGATATACGCAGTATTTT
CASSRPPKDGYTQYF
>TRBV3-1|TRBJ2-2|-|-
TGTGCCAGCCGTGGACTAGTCAAGGGGGCGAACACCGGGGAGCTGTTTTTT
CASRGLVKGANTGELFF
>TRBV7-8|TRBJ1-6|-|few
TGTGCCAGCAGCCGCGGGTCCGCCGATTCACCCCTCCACTTT
CASSRGSADSPLHF
>TRBV12-3/TRBV12-4|TRBJ1-4|-|many
TGTGCCAGCAAATGGGGCGAAAAACTGTTTTTT
CASKWGEKLFF
>TRBV12-3/TRBV12-4|TRBJ2-5|-|many
TGTGCCAGCAGTTTTTTGAGGGTTCCCCAAGAGACCCAGTACTTC
CASSFLRVPQETQYF
>TRBV12-3/TRBV12-4|TRBJ2-2|-|many
TGTGCCAGCGGGGTTTCGCACACCGGGGAGCTGTTTTTT
CASGVSHTGELFF
>TRBV12-3/TRBV12-4|TRBJ2-1|TRBD2|many
TGTGCCAGCAGTTTGGGGGGGACTCGACTTGAGCAGTTCTTC
CASSLGGTRLEQFF
>TRBV6-5|TRBJ2-6|-|few
TGTGCCAGCAGTTACTCGGGTGGACTCTCTGGGGCCAACGTCCTGACTTTC
CASSYSGGLSGANVLTF
>TRBV20-1|TRBJ2-3|TRBD1|-
TGCAGCGTCCTACCGGGACAGGGAACAGATACGCAGTATTTT
CSVLPGQGTDTQYF
>TRBV12-3/TRBV12-4|TRBJ1-3|-|many
TGTGCCAGCAGTTTCGCAAACACCATATATTTT
CASSFANTIYF
>TRBV5-1|TRBJ1-1|-|many
TGCGCCAGCAGCTTGGAAGTACAGGTCACCGATGAAGCTTTCTTT
CASSLEVQVTDEAFF
>TRBV20-1|TRBJ2-2|TRBD1|few
TGCAGCACTCCGACCGGGACAGGGACCGGGGAGCTGTTTTTT
CSTPTGTGTGELFF
>TRBV5-1|TRBJ1-1|-|many
TGCGCCAGCAGCCCAGCCGTGAACACTGAAGCTTTCTTT
CASSPAVNTEAFF
>TRBV2|TRBJ2-7|-|-
TGTGCCAGCAGTGAAGCGCTCGGGTCCACCTACGAGCAGTACTTC
CASSEALGSTYEQYF
>TRBV19|TRBJ1-2|-|few
TGTGCCAGTAGTGCGGCGGGACAAATTAACTATGGCTACACCTTC
CASSAAGQINYGYTF
>TRBV6-6|TRBJ2-1|-|many
TGTGCCAGCACCTCGAAAAATGAGCAGTTCTTC
CASTSKNEQFF